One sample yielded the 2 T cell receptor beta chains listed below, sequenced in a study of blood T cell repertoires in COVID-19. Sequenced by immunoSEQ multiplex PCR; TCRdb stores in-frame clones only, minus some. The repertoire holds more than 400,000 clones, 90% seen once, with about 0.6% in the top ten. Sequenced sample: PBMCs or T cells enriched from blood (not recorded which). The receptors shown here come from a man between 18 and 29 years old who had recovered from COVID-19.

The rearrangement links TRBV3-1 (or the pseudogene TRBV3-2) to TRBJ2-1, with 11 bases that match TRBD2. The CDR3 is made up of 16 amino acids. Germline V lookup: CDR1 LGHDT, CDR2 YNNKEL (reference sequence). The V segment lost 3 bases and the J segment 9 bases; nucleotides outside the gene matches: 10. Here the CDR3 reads CASSQALTSGDLEQFF. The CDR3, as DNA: TGTGCCAGCAGCCAGGCTCTGACTAGCGGGGATCTTGAGCAGTTCTTC.

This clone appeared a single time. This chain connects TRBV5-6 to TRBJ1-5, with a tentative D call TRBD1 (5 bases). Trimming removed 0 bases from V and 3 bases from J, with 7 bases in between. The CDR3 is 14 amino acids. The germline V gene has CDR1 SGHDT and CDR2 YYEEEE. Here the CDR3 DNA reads TGTGCCAGCAGCTTGGGACAGCACAATCAGCCCCAGCATTTT. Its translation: CASSLGQHNQPQHF.